A selection of T cell receptor beta chains follows, all from one sample in a study of shared clonotypes between healthy human individuals. TCRdb's table, derived via immunoSEQ multiplex PCR, lists solely in-frame clones and lacks some. The data contain 2,500,000 or so clones, 85% to 95% of them singletons. Sample: naive CD4+ T cells from PBMCs. The receptors stem from a man aged 18 to 35 in good health. Some clones in this sample may be carry-over from other donors' samples. The conserved cysteine and the conserved F or W are not part of the CDR3 here. A D gene is named only where the DNA matches it firmly.

V	D	J	CDR3
TRBV18	.	TRBJ2-3	ASSPTSPTDTQY
TRBV6-4	TRBD2	TRBJ2-7	ASSECGGRTVSYEQY
TRBV15	.	TRBJ1-1	ATSSLGSTEAF
TRBV28	TRBD1	TRBJ2-3	ASSFWTGVFGAGNSTDTQY
TRBV6-4	TRBD1	TRBJ1-5	ASSDRGGGPNQPQH
TRBV5-1	.	TRBJ2-1	ASSPSPSGTAGNEQF
TRBV6-6	TRBD1	TRBJ2-7	ASREQGAPYEQY
TRBV7-2	.	TRBJ1-5	ASSLAGDSNQPQH
TRBV28	.	TRBJ1-5	ASSWWRGGGQPQH
TRBV5-1	.	TRBJ1-3	ASSLVQQRSGNTIY
TRBV2	TRBD1	TRBJ1-5	ASSGDRVNQPQH
TRBV2	.	TRBJ2-3	ASRRAGDTQY
TRBV10-1	TRBD1	TRBJ1-6	ASQPAGGQNSPLH
TRBV5-5	.	TRBJ2-5	ASSLPFQETQY
TRBV10-1	.	TRBJ1-2	ASRDRDVDPLYGYT
TRBV15	.	TRBJ2-7	ATSRDQPYEQY
TRBV7-9	.	TRBJ1-4	ASSPRPSGAGNEKLF
TRBV9	.	TRBJ1-2	ASSVQEANYGYT
TRBV5-1	TRBD2	TRBJ2-7	ASSLTTTSGYYEQY
TRBV15	.	TRBJ1-1	ATSRGSGRTEAF
TRBV5-1	.	TRBJ1-1	ASSPTLGGGEAF
TRBV7-3	.	TRBJ2-5	ASSLRGTVQETQY
TRBV10-1	TRBD1	TRBJ2-7	ASIPGQTSYEQY
TRBV5-6	TRBD2	TRBJ2-7	ASTSTSGTYEQY
TRBV5-1	.	TRBJ2-5	ASSLRGSPPLSQETQY
TRBV28	TRBD1	TRBJ1-2	ASSLARGNYGYT
TRBV6-1	.	TRBJ1-1	ASSGPTVEAF
TRBV5-1	TRBD2	TRBJ2-7	ASSLTSGMSYEQY
TRBV2	.	TRBJ1-1	ASSPLPFSEAF
TRBV15	.	TRBJ2-3	ATSRIRGRLPTDTQY
TRBV7-9	.	TRBJ2-7	ASSPRNNEQY
TRBV7-3	TRBD2	TRBJ2-2	ASSPQGLAYGELF
TRBV28	TRBD1	TRBJ2-7	ASSLAGRGQRCN
TRBV7-6	.	TRBJ2-5	ASSFNQGGGETQY
TRBV29-1	.	TRBJ1-2	SVEDRDGYT
TRBV18	TRBD1	TRBJ1-3	ASSPGTVSGNTIY
TRBV2	TRBD1	TRBJ2-2	ASRAGTGRTGELF
TRBV7-2	TRBD2	TRBJ2-1	ASSFDNSGPWDNEQF